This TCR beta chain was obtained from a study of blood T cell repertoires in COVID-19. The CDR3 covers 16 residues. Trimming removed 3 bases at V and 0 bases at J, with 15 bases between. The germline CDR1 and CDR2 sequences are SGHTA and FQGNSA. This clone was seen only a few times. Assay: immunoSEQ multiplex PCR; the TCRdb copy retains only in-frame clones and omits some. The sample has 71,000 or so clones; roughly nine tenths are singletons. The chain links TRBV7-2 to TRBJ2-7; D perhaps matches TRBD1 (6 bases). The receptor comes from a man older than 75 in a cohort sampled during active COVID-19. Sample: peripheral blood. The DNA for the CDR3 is TGTGCCAGCAGCTTCTTACCGACAGGCAGCTCCTACGAGCAGTACTTC. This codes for CASSFLPTGSSYEQYF.